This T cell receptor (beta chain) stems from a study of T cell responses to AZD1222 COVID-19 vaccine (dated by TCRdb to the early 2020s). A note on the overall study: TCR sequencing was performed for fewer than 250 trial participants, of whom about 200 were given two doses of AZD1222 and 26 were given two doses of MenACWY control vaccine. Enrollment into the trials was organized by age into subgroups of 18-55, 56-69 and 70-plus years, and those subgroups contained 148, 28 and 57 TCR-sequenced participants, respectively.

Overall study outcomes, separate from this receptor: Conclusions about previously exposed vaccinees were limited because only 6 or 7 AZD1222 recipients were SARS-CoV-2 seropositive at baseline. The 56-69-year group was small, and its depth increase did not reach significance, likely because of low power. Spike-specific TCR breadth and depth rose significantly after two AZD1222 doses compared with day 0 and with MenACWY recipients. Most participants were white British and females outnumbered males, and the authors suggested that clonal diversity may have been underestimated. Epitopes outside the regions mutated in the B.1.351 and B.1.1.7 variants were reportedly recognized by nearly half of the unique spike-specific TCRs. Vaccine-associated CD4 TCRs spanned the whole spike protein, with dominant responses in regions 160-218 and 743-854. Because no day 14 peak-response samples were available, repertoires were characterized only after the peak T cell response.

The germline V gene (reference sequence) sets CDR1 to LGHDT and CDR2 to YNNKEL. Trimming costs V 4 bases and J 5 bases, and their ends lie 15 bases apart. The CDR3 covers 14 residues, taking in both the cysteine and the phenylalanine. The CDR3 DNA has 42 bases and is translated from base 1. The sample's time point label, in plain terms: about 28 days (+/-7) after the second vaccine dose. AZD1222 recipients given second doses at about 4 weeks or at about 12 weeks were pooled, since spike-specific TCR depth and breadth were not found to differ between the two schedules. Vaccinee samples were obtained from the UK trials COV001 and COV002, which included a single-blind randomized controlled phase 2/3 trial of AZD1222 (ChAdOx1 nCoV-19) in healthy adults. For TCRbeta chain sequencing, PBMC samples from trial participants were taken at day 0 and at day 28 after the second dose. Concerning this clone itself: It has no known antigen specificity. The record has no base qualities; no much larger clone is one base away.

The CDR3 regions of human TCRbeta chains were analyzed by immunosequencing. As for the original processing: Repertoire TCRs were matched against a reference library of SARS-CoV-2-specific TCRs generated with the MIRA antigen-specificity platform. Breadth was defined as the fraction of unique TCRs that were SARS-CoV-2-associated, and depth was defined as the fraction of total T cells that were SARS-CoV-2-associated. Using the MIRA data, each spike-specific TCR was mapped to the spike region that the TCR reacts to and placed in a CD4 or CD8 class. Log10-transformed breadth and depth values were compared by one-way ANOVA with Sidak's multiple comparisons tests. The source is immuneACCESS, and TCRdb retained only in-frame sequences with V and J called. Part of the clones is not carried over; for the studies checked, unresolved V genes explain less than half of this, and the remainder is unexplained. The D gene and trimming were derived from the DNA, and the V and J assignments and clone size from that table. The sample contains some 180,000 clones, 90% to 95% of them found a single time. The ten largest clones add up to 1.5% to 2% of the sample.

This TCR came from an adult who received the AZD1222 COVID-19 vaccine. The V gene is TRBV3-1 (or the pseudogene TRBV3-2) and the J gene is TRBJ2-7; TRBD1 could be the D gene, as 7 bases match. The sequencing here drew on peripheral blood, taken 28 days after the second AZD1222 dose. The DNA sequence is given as TGTGCCAGCAGCCTCAGGGGGACTCCTAACGAGCAGTACTTC. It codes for CASSLRGTPNEQYF.